A single sample is the source of the 5 T cell receptor beta chains below, sequenced in a study of Ad26.COV2.S vaccination and SARS-CoV-2 variants. Treatment here: some 19 received Ad26.COV2.S at low or high dose, single or two shots; about 5 received placebo; per-sample allocation not given. Vaccine and placebo recipients were sampled on day 63 after the first injection. Clones were read by immunoSEQ multiplex PCR, and TCRdb kept only the in-frame ones, dropping some. The sample yields a few hundred thousand clones, around 86% seen once. The sample here was peripheral blood, taken in a trial of Ad26.COV2.S vaccine versus placebo. The receptors stem from a person between 18 and 65 years old who received the Ad26.COV2.S COVID-19 vaccine or a placebo.

By its share, this clone is medium-sized. The rearrangement uses TRBV7-3 and TRBJ2-2; a weak D match, TRBD1 (5 bases). The CDR3 has 15 residues. Germline V gene sequence: CDR1 SGHTA, CDR2 FQGTGA. The V end was cut by 5 bases, the J end by 6 bases, with 16 bases between. CDR3 DNA sequence: TGTGCCAGCAGCCTCCTCCAGGGAAAGGCCGGGGAGCTGTTTTTT. Translation: CASSLLQGKAGELFF.

The V gene is TRBV29-1, the J gene TRBJ1-2, with D hard to call. In germline, CDR1 is SQVTM, CDR2 ANQGSEA. The germline V and J ends were trimmed by 4 bases and 4 bases, with 10 bases remaining between them. The CDR3 sequence is 12 residues long. CDR3 residues: CSVVGLFYGYTF. The CDR3 nucleotides are TGCAGCGTTGTCGGGCTTTTCTATGGCTACACCTTC.

This rearrangement joins TRBV29-1 to TRBJ1-1; TRBD1 matches at 8 bases. V lost 1 base, J lost 4 bases, and 5 bases stayed unmatched. Looked up from germline, CDR1 is SQVTM and CDR2 is ANQGSEA. The CDR3 has 14 residues. Written as DNA, the CDR3 is TGCAGCGTTGAAGTCCCAGGGGGCATCACTGAAGCTTTCTTT. This translates into CSVEVPGGITEAFF.

V usage is TRBV9 and J usage is TRBJ1-2; 9 nucleotides line up with TRBD1. Trimming cost V 3 bases and J 4 bases; bases outside gene matches: 4. The CDR3 totals 14 residues. CDR1 is SGDLS and CDR2 is YYNGEE in the germline V gene. CDR3 in amino acids: CASSEGTGPYGYTF. The DNA of the CDR3 is TGTGCCAGCAGCGAGGGGACAGGGCCCTATGGCTACACCTTC.

The chain joins TRBV19 to TRBJ1-5; the D gene is possibly TRBD1 (5 bases). The CDR3 sequence is 17 residues long. V was pared by 3 bases and J by 0 bases, with 15 bases between. The germline CDR1 and CDR2 sequences are LNHDA and SQIVND (reference sequence). The CDR3 nucleotides read TGTGCCAGTAGTATGGGGGGAGGGGAATATAGCAATCAGCCCCAGCATTTT. Residues: CASSMGGGEYSNQPQHF.